These 32 T cell receptor beta chains were sequenced from one sample in a study of blood T cell repertoires in COVID-19. TCRdb keeps only in-frame clones here, not all; method: immunoSEQ multiplex PCR. The repertoire holds over 250,000 clones, with roughly 85% as singletons. The sequencing sample was made of peripheral blood. The receptors shown here come from a man aged 50 to 60 with active or convalescent COVID-19.

The V gene is TRBV7-3, the J gene TRBJ2-3; D is ambiguous. Germline V CDR1 and CDR2: SGHTA, FQGTGA. The CDR3 has 13 amino acids. V was cut by 5 bases and J by 5 bases, with 11 bases left in between. CDR3 coding DNA: TGTGCCAGCAGCCAAACCGGTGGAGATACGCAGTATTTT. Translation gives CASSQTGGDTQYF.

The chain employs TRBV5-4 and TRBJ1-1; no clear D gene. V was clipped by 5 bases and J by 1 base, with 21 bases between them. The germline V gene encodes CDR1 SGHNT and CDR2 YYREEE (reference sequence). The length of the CDR3 is 17 residues. DNA of the CDR3: TGTGCCAGCAGTCCCGGGAGAGAAATATGGACGAACACTGAAGCTTTCTTT. Protein sequence: CASSPGREIWTNTEAFF.

The chain links TRBV27 to TRBJ2-7, with D tentatively TRBD2 (5 bases). This CDR3 is 14 amino acids long. Germline loops: CDR1 MNHEY, CDR2 SMNVEV (reference sequence). The V end was cut by 5 bases, the J end by 1 base, with 12 bases between. CDR3 coding DNA: TGTGCCAGCAGTCCCCAAGCGGATTCCTACGAGCAGTACTTC. It yields the protein CASSPQADSYEQYF.

This chain joins TRBV30 and TRBJ1-1, with 7 bases lining up with TRBD1. Trimming removed 3 bases from V and 9 bases from J; junction bases left unmatched: 10. Germline V gives CDR1 GTSNPN, CDR2 SVGIG (reference sequence). This CDR3 region has 13 residues. The CDR3, as DNA: TGTGCCTGGAGCACTACCTTGGGACAGAAAGCTTTCTTT. Its protein product is CAWSTTLGQKAFF.

The chain has TRBV4-1 and TRBJ1-1; TRBD1 agrees at 8 bases. The CDR3 has 14 amino acids. The V gene end was trimmed by 3 bases and the J gene end by 7 bases; junction bases not matched to a gene: 7. Germline loops: CDR1 MGHRA, CDR2 YSYEKL. The CDR3 sequence: CASSHPTGTGEAFF. The CDR3 DNA reads as TGCGCCAGCAGCCATCCCACTGGGACAGGTGAAGCTTTCTTT.

This clone has just one count. The rearrangement joins TRBV5-6 to TRBJ2-1, with D possibly matching TRBD1 (6 bases). The CDR3 consists of 14 residues. Germline assignment: CDR1 SGHDT and CDR2 YYEEEE. V was cut by 0 bases and J by 7 bases, with 11 bases left in between. The CDR3 region has the DNA TGTGCCAGCAGCTTGGGCAGGGGAGTTAATGAGCAGTTCTTC. Its protein product is CASSLGRGVNEQFF. Complete variable domain (other parts from reference TRBV5-6 and TRBJ2-1): DAGVTQSPTHLIKTRGQQVTLRCSPKSGHDTVSWYQQALGQGPQFIFQYYEEEERQRGNFPDRFSGHQFPNYSSELNVNALLLGDSALYLCASSLGRGVNEQFFGPGTRLTVL.

The V gene is TRBV7-3, the J gene TRBJ2-6; D unclear. Trimming took 3 bases from V and 2 from J, leaving 17 bases between them. Germline V gene data show CDR1 as SGHTA and CDR2 as FQGTGA. This CDR3 comprises 18 residues. CDR3: CASSFESTGPPGANVLTF. CDR3 in DNA: TGTGCCAGCAGCTTTGAGTCCACCGGTCCCCCTGGGGCCAACGTCCTGACTTTC. Variable domain in full (rest from reference TRBV7-3 and TRBJ2-6): GAGVSQTPSNKVTEKGKYVELRCDPISGHTALYWYRQSLGQGPEFLIYFQGTGAADDSGLPNDRFFAVRPEGSVSTLKIQRTERGDSAVYLCASSFESTGPPGANVLTFGAGSRLTVL.

For the CDR3, the DNA is TGTGCCAGCAGGCTTGCGGGCTTTAATGAAAAACTGTTTTTT. Translated, it gives CASRLAGFNEKLFF. This sequence joins TRBV6-5 and TRBJ1-4, with D hard to call. Germline V gene lookup returns CDR1 MNHEY and CDR2 SVGAGI. V gave up 6 bases and J gave up 4 bases, with 12 bases separating them. The CDR3 spans 14 residues.

This chain uses TRBV30 with TRBJ2-1; tentative D call: TRBD1 (6 bases). The V gene lost 2 bases and the J gene lost 9 bases, with 8 bases spanning the gap. This CDR3 is 11 amino acids long. The germline V gene encodes CDR1 GTSNPN and CDR2 SVGIG (reference sequence). CDR3 sequence reads: CAWSQGTEQFF. CDR3 DNA: TGTGCCTGGAGTCAGGGGACTGAGCAGTTCTTC.

The V gene is TRBV10-3, the J gene TRBJ1-3, with TRBD1 identical over 8 bases. The J segment lost 4 bases and the V segment lost 8 bases, leaving 10 bases of the junction unmatched. This CDR3 spans 15 amino acids. Germline lookup yields CDR1 ENHRY and CDR2 SYGVKD. This CDR3 reads CAILVQGAEGNTIYF. DNA of the CDR3: TGTGCCATCCTGGTCCAGGGGGCAGAAGGAAACACCATATATTTT.

The chain joins TRBV7-9 to TRBJ2-7; D call uncertain. The length of the CDR3 is 13 residues. The V end lost 5 bases, the J end lost 7 bases, and 15 bases lay between the germline ends. In germline, CDR1 is SEHNR, CDR2 FQNEAQ (reference sequence). The CDR3, as DNA: TGTGCCAGCAGCCATCCGGAGTCTCGGGAGCAGTACTTC. Its protein is CASSHPESREQYF.

V is TRBV6-5 and J is TRBJ1-6; TRBD1 aligns across 10 bases. The CDR3 length is 16 residues. The V gene end was trimmed by 0 bases and the J gene end by 6 bases; junction bases not matched to a gene: 2. Germline V gene data show CDR1 as MNHEY and CDR2 as SVGAGI. CDR3 in amino acids: CASSYSRDRGNSPLHF. DNA of the CDR3: TGTGCCAGCAGTTACTCGCGGGACAGGGGTAATTCACCCCTCCACTTT.

This rearrangement joins TRBV6-5 to TRBJ1-2; perhaps TRBD1 as D (5 bases). The CDR3 runs to 15 residues. Trimming removed 6 bases at V and 2 bases at J, with 16 bases between. Germline-derived CDR1 and CDR2 are MNHEY and SVGAGI. The CDR3 loop reads CASSLLGGMNYGYTF. DNA for the CDR3: TGTGCCAGCAGCCTCCTGGGGGGGATGAACTATGGCTACACCTTC.

The J gene is TRBJ2-7, the V gene TRBV5-1, with D possibly matching TRBD2 (5 bases). The germline CDR1 and CDR2 sequences are SGHRS and YFSETQ. The ends were cut back, 3 bases at V and 6 bases at J, with 19 bases in the middle. The CDR3 sequence is 15 residues long. The CDR3 here is CASSYGGPGLGEQYF. CDR3 bases: TGCGCCAGCAGCTATGGAGGTCCAGGCCTGGGCGAGCAGTACTTC. The entire variable domain, with the rest obtained from reference TRBV5-1 and TRBJ2-7, is as follows: KAGVTQTPRYLIKTRGQQVTLSCSPISGHRSVSWYQQTPGQGLQFLFEYFSETQRNKGNFPGRFSGRQFSNSRSEMNVSTLELGDSALYLCASSYGGPGLGEQYFGPGTRLTVT.

The chain couples TRBV10-2 to TRBJ2-3; tentative D call: TRBD1 (6 bases). Germline lookup yields CDR1 WSHSY and CDR2 SAAADI. The CDR3 loop spans 15 amino acids. V lost 6 bases and J 4 bases, leaving 17 bases between the germline ends. The CDR3 bases are TGCGCCAGCAGACAGGGCGAGGCGCGCCCAGATACGCAGTATTTT. Its protein is CASRQGEARPDTQYF.

The chain links TRBV9 to TRBJ1-2; possibly TRBD1 for D (6 bases). Germline lookup yields CDR1 SGDLS and CDR2 YYNGEE. V shed 2 bases and J shed 3 bases, with 8 bases lying between them. The CDR3 extends over 13 amino acids. In DNA, the CDR3 is TGTGCCAGCAGCGTCAGGGGAGACTATGGCTACACCTTC. Translated: CASSVRGDYGYTF. Drawing the rest from reference TRBV9 and TRBJ1-2, the complete variable domain is DSGVTQTPKHLITATGQRVTLRCSPRSGDLSVYWYQQSLDQGLQFLIQYYNGEERAKGNILERFSAQQFPDLHSELNLSSLELGDSALYFCASSVRGDYGYTFGSGTRLTVV.

This clone has just a few counts. The rearrangement uses TRBV5-4 and TRBJ2-7; D is possibly TRBD2 (5 bases). Germline V lookup: CDR1 SGHNT, CDR2 YYREEE (reference sequence). Between the trimmed V and J ends, which lost 6 bases and 2 bases, there was a span of 12 bases. The CDR3 has 13 amino acids. The CDR3 DNA reads TGTGCCAGCACTCCCGAGGGAACCTACGAGCAGTACTTC. Amino acid sequence: CASTPEGTYEQYF. The full variable domain, in which reference TRBV5-4 and TRBJ2-7 provide the parts outside the CDR3, is ETGVTQSPTHLIKTRGQQVTLRCSSQSGHNTVSWYQQALGQGPQFIFQYYREEENGRGNFPPRFSGLQFPNYSSELNVNALELDDSALYLCASTPEGTYEQYFGPGTRLTVT.

This clone occurred a few times. V usage is TRBV6-5 and J usage is TRBJ1-1; 9 bases match TRBD1. The CDR3 sequence is 14 residues long. V was clipped by 5 bases and J by 3 bases; unmatched bases: 4. Germline loops: CDR1 MNHEY, CDR2 SVGAGI. The CDR3 loop is CASSRTGEDTEAFF. CDR3 nucleotide sequence: TGTGCCAGCAGTCGGACAGGGGAGGACACTGAAGCTTTCTTT.

This chain links TRBV6-5 with TRBJ2-3; tentatively, D is TRBD1 (5 bases). Germline V CDR1 and CDR2: MNHEY, SVGAGI. The CDR3 has 16 amino acids. The V end lost 2 bases, the J end lost 4 bases, and 16 bases lay between the germline ends. The CDR3 DNA reads as TGTGCCAGCAGTTACCACTCCGTGGGGCAGGCAGATACGCAGTATTTT. Protein sequence: CASSYHSVGQADTQYF.

The CDR3 nucleotides are TGTGCCAGCACGGTTAGCGGCCAAGAGACCCAGTACTTC. Protein product: CASTVSGQETQYF. The chain combines TRBV6-5 with TRBJ2-5, with TRBD2 as a possible D gene (6 bases). V was clipped by 7 bases and J by 1 base, with 10 bases between them. The CDR3 contains 13 residues. Germline assignment: CDR1 MNHEY and CDR2 SVGAGI.

The chain links TRBV28 to TRBJ2-3; 9 nucleotides align to TRBD1. The CDR3 runs 18 residues. V dropped 2 bases and J dropped 1; count of bases not matched to a gene: 10. Germline CDR1 reads MDHEN; CDR2 reads SYDVKM. CDR3 amino acids: CASSLPPLGDRGTDTQYF. The CDR3 DNA reads TGTGCCAGCAGTTTACCCCCCTTGGGGGACAGGGGCACAGATACGCAGTATTTT.

This chain joins TRBV10-3 and TRBJ2-1; tentatively, D is TRBD2 (5 bases). This CDR3 region has 14 residues. Between the trimmed V and J ends, which lost 0 bases and 6 bases, there was a span of 9 bases. The germline gives CDR1 ENHRY, CDR2 SYGVKD. The CDR3 DNA sequence: TGTGCCATCAGTGAGTCCCTAGCACGCAATGAGCAGTTCTTC. This sequence encodes CAISESLARNEQFF.

This chain uses TRBV5-4 with TRBJ2-7; 7 nucleotides agree with TRBD2. The CDR3 is 14 amino acids. Germline CDR1 reads SGHNT; CDR2 reads YYREEE (reference sequence). V lost 4 bases, J lost 2 bases, and 6 bases stayed unmatched. In DNA, the CDR3 is TGTGCCAGCAGCACGCGGGGGAGGGCCTACGAGCAGTACTTC. Translated: CASSTRGRAYEQYF. Supplemented by reference TRBV5-4 and TRBJ2-7, the full variable domain reads ETGVTQSPTHLIKTRGQQVTLRCSSQSGHNTVSWYQQALGQGPQFIFQYYREEENGRGNFPPRFSGLQFPNYSSELNVNALELDDSALYLCASSTRGRAYEQYFGPGTRLTVT.

The chain recombines TRBV11-2 with TRBJ1-1; D remains unclear. Germline assignment: CDR1 SGHAT and CDR2 FQNNGV. The ends were cut back, 6 bases at V and 1 base at J, with 6 bases in the middle. This CDR3 has 12 residues. The CDR3 DNA reads TGTGCCAGCAGACGGGGGAACACTGAAGCTTTCTTT. It translates to CASRRGNTEAFF.

Details on this clone: The junction departs from the called germline gene at one end, perhaps through a read error. V gene TRBV7-8 combines with J gene TRBJ1-2, with TRBD1 as a possible D gene (5 bases). The germline CDR1 and CDR2 sequences are SGHVS and FQNEAQ. The CDR3 sequence is 14 residues long. CDR3 protein: CAGSLSRGGYGYTF. As DNA, the CDR3 is TGTGCCGGCAGCTTATCCCGGGGGGGCTATGGCTACACCTTC.

The chain recombines TRBV27 with TRBJ2-7; maybe TRBD1 (5 bases). The V gene's germline CDR1 is MNHEY and CDR2 SMNVEV (reference sequence). The CDR3 covers 15 residues. The V and J ends lost 1 base and 5 bases respectively, with 15 bases between them. Here the CDR3 DNA reads TGTGCCAGCAGTTTATGGGGCGAGCCGCCGCACGAGCAGTACTTC. It codes for CASSLWGEPPHEQYF.

The chain is built from TRBV5-1 and TRBJ2-5; 9 bases line up with TRBD2. CDR1 is SGHRS, CDR2 YFSETQ, per germline. The CDR3 spans 17 residues. J lost 3 bases, V lost 0 bases, and 9 bases had no gene match. The CDR3 sequence: CASSLGSLAGYEETQYF. In DNA form, the CDR3 reads TGCGCCAGCAGCTTGGGGAGTCTAGCGGGATATGAAGAGACCCAGTACTTC.

The genes are TRBV5-6 and TRBJ1-6, with a possible D match to TRBD1 (5 bases). Germline V gene sequence: CDR1 SGHDT, CDR2 YYEEEE. Trimming took 3 bases from V and 5 from J, leaving 9 bases between them. This CDR3 comprises 14 residues. CDR3 in DNA: TGTGCCAGCAGCTCTCGACAGAATAATTCACCCCTCCACTTT. Protein product: CASSSRQNNSPLHF.

This clone came up once. The gene calls are TRBV29-1 and TRBJ2-7, with D maybe TRBD1 (6 bases). The V end was cut by 4 bases, the J end by 2 bases, with 15 bases between. CDR1 is SQVTM and CDR2 is ANQGSEA in the germline V gene. The CDR3 loop spans 14 amino acids. CDR3 loop: CSVVFRDKTYEQYF. DNA for the CDR3: TGCAGCGTTGTCTTTCGGGACAAGACCTACGAGCAGTACTTC.

The chain couples TRBV4-1 to TRBJ1-3; unclear D gene. The length of the CDR3 is 15 residues. The ends were cut back, 4 bases at V and 0 bases at J, with 10 bases in the middle. Germline CDR1 and CDR2: MGHRA and YSYEKL. CDR3 region: CASSLEQSSGNTIYF. The CDR3 bases are TGCGCCAGCAGCCTCGAACAGAGCTCTGGAAACACCATATATTTT.

The chain carries TRBV6-1 and TRBJ1-6, with D possibly being TRBD1 (6 bases). CDR1 MNHNS and CDR2 SASEGT come from the germline V gene. The CDR3 contains 15 residues. V lost 2 bases and J lost 10, with 15 bases in between. This chain's CDR3 is CASSETPTGLSPLHF. In DNA form, the CDR3 reads TGTGCCAGCAGTGAAACTCCGACAGGTTTGTCACCCCTCCACTTT.

J is TRBJ2-5 and V is TRBV4-1; a possible D gene is TRBD2 (6 bases). Germline CDR1 MGHRA, CDR2 YSYEKL. The CDR3 has 14 residues. Trimming pared 1 base from V and 4 bases from J, leaving 10 bases between. CDR3 DNA sequence: TGCGCCAGCAGCCAAGTCCTAGCGCCAGAGACCCAGTACTTC. This gives the protein CASSQVLAPETQYF.